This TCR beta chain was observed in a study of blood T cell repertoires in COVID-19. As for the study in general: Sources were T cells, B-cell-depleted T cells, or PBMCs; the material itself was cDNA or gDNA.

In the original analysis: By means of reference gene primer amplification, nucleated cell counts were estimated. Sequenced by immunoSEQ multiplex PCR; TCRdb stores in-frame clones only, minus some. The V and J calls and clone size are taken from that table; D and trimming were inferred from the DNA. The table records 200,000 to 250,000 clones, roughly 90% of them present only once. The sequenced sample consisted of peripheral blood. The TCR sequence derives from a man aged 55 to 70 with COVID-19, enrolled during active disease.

The CDR3 nucleotides read TGCAGCCTACAGAAAGGGACAGGGTCAGCAGGTGAGCAGTTCTTC. It specifies CSLQKGTGSAGEQFF. The chain carries TRBV29-1 and TRBJ2-1; 9 positions match TRBD1. CDR1 is SQVTM, CDR2 ANQGSEA, per germline. V lost 8 bases and J lost 9; bases outside the gene matches: 17. The CDR3 runs 15 residues.